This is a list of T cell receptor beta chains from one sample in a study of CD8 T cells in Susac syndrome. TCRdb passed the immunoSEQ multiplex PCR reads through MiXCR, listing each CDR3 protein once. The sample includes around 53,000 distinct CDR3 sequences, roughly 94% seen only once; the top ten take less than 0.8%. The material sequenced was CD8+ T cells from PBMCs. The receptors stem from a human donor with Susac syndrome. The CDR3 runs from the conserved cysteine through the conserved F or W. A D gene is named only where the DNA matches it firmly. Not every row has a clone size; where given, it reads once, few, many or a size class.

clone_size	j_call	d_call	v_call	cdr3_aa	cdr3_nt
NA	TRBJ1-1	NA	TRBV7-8	CASSLGRTVNTEAFF	TGTGCCAGCAGCTTAGGGAGGACAGTGAACACTGAAGCTTTCTTT
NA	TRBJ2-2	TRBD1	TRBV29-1	CSVRTGENTGELFF	TGCAGCGTTCGAACAGGGGAAAATACCGGGGAGCTGTTTTTT
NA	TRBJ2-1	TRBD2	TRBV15	CATSRDRTSGAVEQFF	TGTGCCACCAGCAGAGATCGGACTAGCGGGGCTGTTGAGCAGTTCTTC
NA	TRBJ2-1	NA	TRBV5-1	CASRADYNEQFF	TGCGCCAGTCGGGCGGACTACAATGAGCAGTTCTTC
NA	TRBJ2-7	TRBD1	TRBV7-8	CASSSPGTGDYEQYF	TGTGCCAGCAGCTCTCCCGGGACAGGGGACTACGAGCAGTACTTC
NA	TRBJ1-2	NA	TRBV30	CAWSFTDGSYGYTF	TGTGCCTGGAGTTTCACGGACGGGTCCTATGGCTACACCTTC
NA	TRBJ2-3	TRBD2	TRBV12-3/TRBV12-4	CASRRGSTDTQYF	TGTGCCAGCAGGCGGGGGAGCACAGATACGCAGTATTTT
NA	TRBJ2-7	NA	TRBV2	CASSEWRSSYEQYF	TGTGCCAGCAGTGAATGGCGGAGCTCCTACGAGCAGTACTTC
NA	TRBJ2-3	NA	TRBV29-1	CSVGRDGATDTQYF	TGCAGCGTCGGCCGGGACGGGGCCACAGATACGCAGTATTTT
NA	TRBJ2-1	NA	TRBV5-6	CASSFGASTYNEQFF	TGTGCCAGCAGCTTTGGTGCTAGCACCTACAATGAGCAGTTCTTC
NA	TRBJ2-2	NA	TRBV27	CASSFSVAGELFF	TGTGCCAGCAGTTTTAGTGTAGCCGGGGAGCTGTTTTTT
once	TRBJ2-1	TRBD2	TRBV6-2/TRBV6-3	CASFSLRSGGAQYNEQFF	TGTGCCAGCTTTTCTCTGCGAAGCGGGGGGGCCCAATACAATGAGCAGTTCTTC
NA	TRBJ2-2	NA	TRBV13	CASSSFPAFELNGELFF	TGTGCCAGCAGCTCCTTTCCGGCATTCGAATTGAACGGGGAGCTGTTTTTT
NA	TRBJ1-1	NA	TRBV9	CASSPLMRGDTEAFF	TGTGCCAGCAGCCCATTGATGCGGGGGGACACTGAAGCTTTCTTT
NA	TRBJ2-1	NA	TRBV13	CASSSVRLSYNEQFF	TGTGCCAGCAGCTCCGTCAGGCTCTCCTACAATGAGCAGTTCTTC
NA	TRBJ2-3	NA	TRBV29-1	CSVEDLGDRSTDTQYF	TGCAGCGTTGAAGATCTAGGGGACCGTAGCACAGATACGCAGTATTTT
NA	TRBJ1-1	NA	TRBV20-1	CSARDLSPDRNTEAFF	TGCAGTGCTAGAGATCTGTCACCTGACCGGAACACTGAAGCTTTCTTT
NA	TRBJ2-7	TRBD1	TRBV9	CASSVGQEPYEQYF	TGTGCCAGCAGCGTGGGACAGGAACCCTACGAGCAGTACTTC
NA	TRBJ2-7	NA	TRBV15	CATSRDLTLNEQYF	TGTGCCACCAGCAGAGATCTTACATTGAACGAGCAGTACTTC
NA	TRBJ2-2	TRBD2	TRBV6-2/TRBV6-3	CATRPPSGGAGGRNTGELFF	TGTGCCACCCGGCCCCCTAGCGGGGGGGCCGGGGGTCGAAACACCGGGGAGCTGTTTTTT
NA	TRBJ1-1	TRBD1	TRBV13	CASSLFLGQGGFLFGTEAFF	TGTGCCAGCAGCTTATTCCTTGGACAGGGGGGGTTTCTTTTCGGCACTGAAGCTTTCTTT
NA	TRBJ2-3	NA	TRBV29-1	CSVGNGGPTDTQYF	TGCAGCGTTGGAAACGGGGGCCCTACCGATACGCAGTATTTT
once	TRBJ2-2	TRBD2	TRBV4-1	CASSISGGAGGELFF	TGCGCCAGCAGTATTAGCGGGGGGGCCGGCGGGGAGCTGTTTTTT
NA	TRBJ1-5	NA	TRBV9	CASKQPQHF	TGTGCCAGCAAGCAGCCCCAGCATTTT
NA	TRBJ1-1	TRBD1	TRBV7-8	CASSTRQGANTEAFF	TGTGCCAGCAGCACTCGACAGGGGGCGAACACTGAAGCTTTCTTT
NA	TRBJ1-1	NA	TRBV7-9	CASSLRTEAFF	TGTGCCAGCAGCCTTCGCACTGAAGCTTTCTTT
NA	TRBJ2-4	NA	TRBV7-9	CASSRDSQENIQYF	TGTGCCAGCAGCCGGGACTCACAGGAGAACATTCAGTACTTC
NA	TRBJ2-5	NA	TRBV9	CASSVDQETQYF	TGTGCCAGCAGCGTGGACCAGGAGACCCAGTACTTC
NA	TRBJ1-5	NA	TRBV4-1	CASSQVREGSNQPQHF	TGCGCCAGCAGCCAAGTTAGGGAAGGTAGCAATCAGCCCCAGCATTTT
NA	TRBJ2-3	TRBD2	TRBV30	CTSAGSGGTDTQYF	TGTACGTCAGCGGGTAGCGGGGGCACAGATACGCAGTATTTT
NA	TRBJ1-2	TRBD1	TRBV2	CASGFSQGAGWYGYTF	TGTGCCAGCGGATTTTCCCAGGGGGCGGGATGGTATGGCTACACCTTC
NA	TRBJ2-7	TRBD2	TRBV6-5	CASSGGTPYEQYF	TGTGCCAGTTCCGGGGGGACCCCCTACGAGCAGTACTTC
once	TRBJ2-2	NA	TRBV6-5	CASIGPGELFF	TGTGCCAGCATCGGTCCCGGGGAGCTGTTTTTT
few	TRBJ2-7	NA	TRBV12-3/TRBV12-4	CASSPNYEQYF	TGTGCCAGCAGTCCGAACTACGAGCAGTACTTC
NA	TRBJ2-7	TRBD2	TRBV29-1	CSVTGGASYEQYF	TGCAGCGTAACGGGAGGGGCTTCCTACGAGCAGTACTTC
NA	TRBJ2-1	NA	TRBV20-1	CSARLGQARYNEQFF	TGCAGTGCTAGGCTAGGGCAGGCACGTTACAATGAGCAGTTCTTC
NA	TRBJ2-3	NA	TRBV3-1	CASSQDLWALTSTDTQYF	TGTGCCAGCAGCCAAGATCTCTGGGCCCTAACTAGCACAGATACGCAGTATTTT
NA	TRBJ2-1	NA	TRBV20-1	CSARTRYNEQFF	TGCAGTGCTAGGACTAGGTACAATGAGCAGTTCTTC
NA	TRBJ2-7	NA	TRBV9	CASSVDGASSYEQYF	TGTGCCAGCAGCGTAGATGGGGCAAGCTCCTACGAGCAGTACTTC
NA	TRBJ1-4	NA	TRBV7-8	CASSLGWSGATNEKLFF	TGTGCCAGCAGCTTAGGGTGGTCGGGGGCAACTAATGAAAAACTGTTTTTT
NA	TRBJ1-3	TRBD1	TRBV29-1	CSVVDVRTGYRGNTIYF	TGCAGCGTTGTTGACGTCCGGACAGGGTATCGCGGAAACACCATATATTTT
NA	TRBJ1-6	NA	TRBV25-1	CASSEPGVVSPLHF	TGTGCCAGCAGTGAACCTGGGGTAGTTTCACCCCTCCACTTT
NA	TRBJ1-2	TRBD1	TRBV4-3	CASSQELSQGALYGYTF	TGCGCCAGCAGCCAAGAGTTGTCGCAGGGGGCCCTCTATGGCTACACCTTC
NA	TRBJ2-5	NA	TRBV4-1	CASSQADIQETQYF	TGCGCCAGCAGCCAAGCCGACATACAAGAGACCCAGTACTTC
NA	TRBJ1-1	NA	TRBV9	CASSVGGSSEAFF	TGTGCCAGCAGCGTTGGGGGGAGTTCTGAAGCTTTCTTT
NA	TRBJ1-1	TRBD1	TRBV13	CASRTGGMNTEAFF	TGTGCCAGCAGGACAGGGGGAATGAACACTGAAGCTTTCTTT
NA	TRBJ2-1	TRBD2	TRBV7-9	CASSLSSFGLAGVEQFF	TGTGCCAGCAGCTTATCCTCCTTTGGACTAGCGGGGGTGGAGCAGTTCTTC
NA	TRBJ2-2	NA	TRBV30	CASAPRGLITGELFF	TGTGCTTCGGCTCCGCGGGGGCTGATCACCGGGGAGCTGTTTTTT
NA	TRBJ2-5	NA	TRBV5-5	CASSFFAGRVQETQYF	TGTGCCAGCAGCTTCTTCGCAGGACGAGTGCAAGAGACCCAGTACTTC
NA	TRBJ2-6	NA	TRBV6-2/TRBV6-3	CASSYEGRTSGANVLTF	TGTGCCAGCAGTTACGAGGGCAGAACGTCTGGGGCCAACGTCCTGACTTTC
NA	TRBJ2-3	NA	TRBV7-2	CASSPLLIDTQYF	TGTGCCAGCAGCCCGTTACTAATTGATACGCAGTATTTT
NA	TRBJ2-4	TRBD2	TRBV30	CACDAGGIAKNIQYF	TGTGCCTGTGACGCCGGGGGGATAGCCAAAAACATTCAGTACTTC